These 8 T cell receptor beta chains were all obtained from the same sample, sequenced in a study of CD8 T cells in ankylosing spondylitis. Study-level findings and limits: Blood from ankylosing spondylitis patients appeared to carry a characteristic roughly 8-variant TCR beta motif.

These receptors' antigens are unknown. TCRdb re-derived calls from the 5' RACE reads in MiXCR, one entry per CDR3 protein. The data contain 200,000 to 250,000 distinct CDR3 sequences, 7.3% of them singletons. Source material: blood, either unsorted or a sorted T cell fraction (not recorded which). The receptors come from a male donor with ankylosing spondylitis.

The chain links TRBV6-5 to TRBJ2-2; tentatively, D is TRBD2 (6 bases). Germline assignment: CDR1 MNHEY and CDR2 SVGAGI. The V end lost 2 bases, the J end lost 4 bases, and 17 bases lay between the germline ends. The CDR3 loop spans 17 amino acids. The CDR3, as DNA: TGTGCCAGCAGTTACCCACCCTCGGGGGTAGGCACCGGGGAGCTGTTTTTT. Amino acids: CASSYPPSGVGTGELFF.

This clonotype was recorded many times. J is TRBJ2-1 and V is TRBV11-2, with a tentative D call TRBD1 (6 bases). The CDR3 runs to 15 residues. The germline CDR1 and CDR2 sequences are SGHAT and FQNNGV. The ends were cut back, 3 bases at V and 2 bases at J, with 11 bases in the middle. Here the CDR3 reads CASSFGQKTYNEQFF. As DNA, the CDR3 is TGTGCCAGCAGCTTTGGACAGAAAACCTACAATGAGCAGTTCTTC.

The sample holds many counts of this clonotype. V usage is TRBV30 and J usage is TRBJ2-5; no clear D. V shed 0 bases and J shed 0 bases, with 8 bases lying between them. The CDR3 has 14 amino acids. Germline loops: CDR1 GTSNPN, CDR2 SVGIG (reference sequence). The CDR3 region is CAWSVEGYQETQYF. In nucleotides, the CDR3 is TGTGCCTGGAGTGTTGAAGGCTACCAAGAGACCCAGTACTTC.

This clonotype was seen only a few times. The J gene is TRBJ1-2, the V gene TRBV2, with D possibly TRBD1 on 5 matching bases. V lost 9 bases, J lost 10 bases, and 21 bases lay in between. This CDR3 region has 13 residues. The germline gives CDR1 SNHLY, CDR2 FYNNEI. CDR3 protein: CARLRGPLGIYTF. The CDR3 DNA follows: TGTGCCAGATTACGGGGCCCCTTGGGTATCTACACCTTC.

This clonotype came up a few times. The chain combines TRBV7-6 with TRBJ2-7; D is uncertain. The CDR3 loop spans 15 amino acids. Trimming removed 1 base at V and 3 bases at J, with 13 bases between. Looked up from germline, CDR1 is SGHVS and CDR2 is FNYEAQ. CDR3 loop: CASSLVANPNYEQYF. In DNA, the CDR3 is TGTGCCAGCAGCTTAGTCGCTAATCCCAACTACGAGCAGTACTTC.

The rearrangement links TRBV11-2 to TRBJ2-1, with 10 bases identical to TRBD2. The CDR3 has 16 amino acids. V lost 2 bases and J lost 8; bases outside the gene matches: 9. Germline CDR1 is SGHAT and CDR2 is FQNNGV. The CDR3 DNA sequence: TGTGCCAGCAGCTTATCTCAGCGGGGGGGCCTCGATGAGCAGTTCTTC. Protein product: CASSLSQRGGLDEQFF. Using reference TRBV11-2 and TRBJ2-1 for the parts outside the CDR3, the full variable domain is EAGVAQSPRYKIIEKRQSVAFWCNPISGHATLYWYQQILGQGPKLLIQFQNNGVVDDSQLPKDRFSAERLKGVDSTLKIQPAKLEDSAVYLCASSLSQRGGLDEQFFGPGTRLTVL.

This clonotype has more than one count but fewer than ten. The chain combines TRBV24-1 with TRBJ2-1; D not resolved. CDR3 length: 13 amino acids. Germline loops: CDR1 KGHDR, CDR2 SFDVKD. V was clipped by 5 bases and J by 2 bases, with 6 bases between them. The CDR3 region is CATSASAYNEQFF. CDR3 bases: TGTGCCACCAGTGCCTCGGCCTACAATGAGCAGTTCTTC.

This clonotype was detected ten times or more. The gene calls are TRBV7-3 and TRBJ2-7, with TRBD1 matching 9 bases. Germline CDR1 and CDR2: SGHTA and FQGTGA. V lost 4 bases and J lost 5; bases outside the gene matches: 9. CDR3 length: 15 amino acids. Written as DNA, the CDR3 is TGTGCCAGCAGCTCTGCCGGGACAGGGATCGACGAGCAGTACTTC. Translating gives CASSSAGTGIDEQYF.